This T cell receptor (beta chain) was identified in a study of cytomegalovirus exposure and HLA in healthy donors. Each donor was nominally healthy when sampled (though unrecorded immune exposures were likely). V shed 5 bases, J shed 1 base, and the junction held 6 bases outside the gene matches. Per germline, CDR1 SNHLY and CDR2 FYNNEI. The CDR3 contains 15 residues. The PCR was carried out with 60 Vbeta primers and 13 Jbeta primers. The method was immunoSEQ multiplex PCR; TCRdb's version includes in-frame clones alone and lacks a portion of them. The sample includes some 120,000 clones, approximately 89% of them seen just once.

The chain couples TRBV2 to TRBJ2-7; 9 bases are shared with TRBD1. Sequences were obtained from PBMCs. The sequence derives from a woman in her twenties or thirties in good health and CMV-seropositive. The CDR3 DNA reads TGTGCCAGCAGTACAGGGGGCATAGGGTCCTACGAGCAGTACTTC. Its translation is CASSTGGIGSYEQYF.